The 27 T cell receptor beta chains below come from one sample, sequenced in a study of cytomegalovirus exposure and HLA in healthy donors. PCR involved 60 Vbeta and 13 Jbeta primers. Assay: immunoSEQ multiplex PCR; the TCRdb copy retains only in-frame clones and omits some. Of approximately 130,000 clones in the sample, roughly 80% were seen once. Specimen: PBMCs. The origin of the receptors is a woman aged 40 to 49 in good health and CMV-seronegative.

This clone was seen just once. The chain is built from TRBV19 and TRBJ1-1, with a tentative D call TRBD1 (5 bases). CDR3 size: 14 residues. Between the trimmed V and J ends, which lost 5 bases and 1 base, there was a span of 11 bases. Germline CDR1 reads LNHDA; CDR2 reads SQIVND (reference sequence). Here the CDR3 DNA reads TGTGCCAGTAGTTCGACAGCCACGAACACTGAAGCTTTCTTT. Translating it yields CASSSTATNTEAFF.

Only one count was recorded for this clone. This rearrangement joins TRBV7-2 to TRBJ2-5; 10 bases are shared with TRBD1. The CDR3 is made up of 16 amino acids. V dropped 3 bases and J dropped 5; count of bases not matched to a gene: 9. Germline V gives CDR1 SGHTA, CDR2 FQGNSA. This chain's CDR3 is CASSLDAGTGVETQYF. The CDR3 nucleotides are TGTGCCAGCAGCTTGGACGCCGGGACAGGGGTCGAGACCCAGTACTTC.

The rearrangement joins TRBV15 to TRBJ2-7; the D gene is possibly TRBD2 (5 bases). The germline V gene has CDR1 LNHNV and CDR2 YYDKDF (reference sequence). The CDR3 consists of 14 residues. The V end was cut by 0 bases, the J end by 1 base, with 7 bases between. This CDR3 is CATSRDRGSYEQYF. In DNA, the CDR3 is TGTGCCACCAGCAGAGATCGAGGGTCCTACGAGCAGTACTTC.

The chain links TRBV6-1 to TRBJ1-2, with 7 bases fitting TRBD1. Unmatched junction bases numbered 7, after V lost 5 bases and J lost 7 bases. This CDR3 has 13 amino acids. Germline values: CDR1 MNHNS, CDR2 SASEGT. CDR3 sequence: CASSSTGESGYTF. The CDR3 region has the DNA TGTGCCAGCAGTTCCACAGGGGAGAGTGGCTACACCTTC.

This clone was seen a single time. V is TRBV6-1 and J is TRBJ2-7; possible D gene TRBD2, 6 bases. The CDR3 is made up of 14 amino acids. With 7 bases removed from V and 3 bases from J, the gap between germline ends came to 16 bases. The germline V gene encodes CDR1 MNHNS and CDR2 SASEGT. CDR3 DNA: TGTGCCAGCACTCCAGGGAGGCCGAGCTACGAGCAGTACTTC. Translation: CASTPGRPSYEQYF.

The rearrangement uses TRBV7-2 and TRBJ1-3; TRBD1 matches 9 bases. The CDR3 contains 14 residues. Germline CDR1 SGHTA, CDR2 FQGNSA. Unmatched junction bases numbered 3, after V lost 5 bases and J lost 4 bases. The CDR3 sequence is CASSPQGAGNTIYF. For the CDR3, the DNA is TGTGCCAGCAGCCCACAGGGGGCCGGAAACACCATATATTTT.

A remark on this clone: This sample includes further DNA sequences coding for the same CDR3. The rearrangement uses TRBV18 and TRBJ1-6; 8 nucleotides align to TRBD1. The CDR3 runs 15 residues. Losses at the gene ends were 3 bases for V and 7 bases for J; bases not matched to a gene: 5. The germline V gene has CDR1 KGHSH and CDR2 LQKENI. CDR3 nucleotide sequence: TGTGCCAGCTCACCGGGACAGGCGGGAAATTCACCCCTCCACTTT. It yields the protein CASSPGQAGNSPLHF.

The CDR3 reads CASTPGTWNTEAFF. In DNA form, the CDR3 reads TGTGCCAGTACCCCAGGGACATGGAACACTGAAGCTTTCTTT. The J gene is TRBJ1-1, the V gene TRBV19, with D tentatively TRBD1 (6 bases). This CDR3 has 14 residues. Trimming removed 7 bases at V and 1 base at J, with 13 bases between. Germline-derived CDR1 and CDR2 are LNHDA and SQIVND (reference sequence).

This clone has a single count. The chain recombines TRBV7-9 with TRBJ2-3, with D uncertain. The CDR3 runs 14 residues. V lost 1 base, J lost 2 bases, and 7 bases lay in between. Germline values: CDR1 SEHNR, CDR2 FQNEAQ (reference sequence). Written as DNA, the CDR3 is TGTGCCAGCAGCTTAGGTAGAACCACAGATACGCAGTATTTT. Its protein product is CASSLGRTTDTQYF.

V gene TRBV7-2 combines with J gene TRBJ2-7; tentatively, D is TRBD1 (6 bases). Trimming removed 4 bases from V and 0 bases from J, with 10 bases in between. There are 14 residues in the CDR3. Germline CDR1 reads SGHTA; CDR2 reads FQGNSA. The CDR3 sequence: CASSYSRGSYEQYF. CDR3 coding DNA: TGTGCCAGCAGCTACAGCAGGGGCTCCTACGAGCAGTACTTC.

This rearrangement joins TRBV2 to TRBJ1-5; no clear D. The CDR3 is 11 amino acids. V gave up 7 bases and J gave up 5 bases, with 6 bases separating them. Germline CDR1 is SNHLY and CDR2 is FYNNEI. CDR3 coding DNA: TGTGCCAGCACCGTAGATCAGCCCCAGCATTTT. This gives the protein CASTVDQPQHF.

The CDR3 is CASRLGFGQGATPLHF. CDR3 nucleotide sequence: TGTGCCAGCAGGTTAGGCTTCGGACAGGGGGCAACACCCCTCCACTTT. V usage is TRBV27 and J usage is TRBJ1-6, with 11 positions matching TRBD1. Unmatched junction bases numbered 12, after V lost 6 bases and J lost 11 bases. There are 16 residues in the CDR3. Germline V gene sequence: CDR1 MNHEY, CDR2 SMNVEV (reference sequence).

The chain employs TRBV5-4 and TRBJ2-5; 8 bases are a match to TRBD2. The V gene end was trimmed by 4 bases and the J gene end by 2 bases; junction bases not matched to a gene: 10. Per germline, CDR1 SGHNT and CDR2 YYREEE (reference sequence). The CDR3 has 16 amino acids. CDR3 DNA: TGTGCCAGCAGCAAAGAAGCGGGAGTGGGACAAGAGACCCAGTACTTC. Its protein product is CASSKEAGVGQETQYF.

The chain employs TRBV7-2 and TRBJ1-1, with D possibly being TRBD1 (6 bases). This CDR3 has 14 residues. V was trimmed by 7 bases and J by 5 bases, leaving 17 bases between them. Looked up from germline, CDR1 is SGHTA and CDR2 is FQGNSA. The CDR3 reads CASTNRGARTEAFF. CDR3 coding DNA: TGTGCCAGCACCAATCGGGGGGCGCGGACTGAAGCTTTCTTT.

In this sample, this clone turned up a few times. V usage is TRBV12-5 and J usage is TRBJ2-1; maybe TRBD2 (5 bases). The CDR3 is 18 amino acids. With 9 bases removed from V and 8 bases from J, the gap between germline ends came to 32 bases. Germline lookup yields CDR1 LGHNT and CDR2 FRNRAP. CDR3 region: CARTEINEQWVAFDEQFF. CDR3 in DNA: TGTGCTAGAACAGAAATCAATGAGCAATGGGTAGCGTTCGATGAGCAGTTCTTC. Based on the CDR3 plus reference TRBV12-5 and TRBJ2-1, the full variable domain is DARVTQTPRHKVTEMGQEVTMRCQPILGHNTVFWYRQTMMQGLELLAYFRNRAPLDDSGMPKDRFSAEMPDATLATLKIQPSEPRDSAVYFCARTEINEQWVAFDEQFFGPGTRLTVL.

The rearrangement uses TRBV9 and TRBJ2-1, with D possibly TRBD2 on 5 matching bases. Trimming took off 4 bases at V and 15 bases at J, with 14 bases between the two ends. CDR3 size: 11 residues. CDR1 and CDR2 from the germline V gene are SGDLS and YYNGEE. The DNA of the CDR3 is TGTGCCAGCAGCCGGCTAGCCCCGGGGTTCTTC. Its protein product is CASSRLAPGFF.

This rearrangement joins TRBV4-1 to TRBJ2-2; TRBD1 is a possible D gene (7 bases). The V gene lost 0 bases and the J gene lost 6 bases, with 14 bases spanning the gap. CDR1 MGHRA and CDR2 YSYEKL come from the germline V gene. CDR3 length equals 16 residues. CDR3: CASSQDRRGRSGELFF. CDR3 nucleotides: TGCGCCAGCAGCCAAGATCGGAGGGGGCGTTCCGGGGAGCTGTTTTTT.

The chain carries TRBV14 and TRBJ2-5; 10 bases match TRBD1. The J call may be incorrect, as the DNA end agrees better with TRBJ2-7. Germline V CDR1 and CDR2: SGHDN, FVKESK. The CDR3 totals 17 residues. The CDR3: CASSLDRGERGSYEQYF. The CDR3 DNA follows: TGTGCCAGCAGCCTGGACAGGGGGGAGCGGGGCTCCTACGAGCAGTACTTC.

V usage is TRBV5-6 and J usage is TRBJ2-1; D may be TRBD2 (6 bases). This CDR3 is 18 amino acids long. The germline V gene has CDR1 SGHDT and CDR2 YYEEEE. V shed 1 base and J shed 1 base, with 18 bases lying between them. CDR3 in amino acids: CASSLPTRGFLSYNEQFF. CDR3 coding DNA: TGTGCCAGCAGCTTGCCGACCCGGGGGTTCCTTTCCTACAATGAGCAGTTCTTC.

This clone has just one count. V is TRBV18 and J is TRBJ2-7; the D is unclear. Germline assignment: CDR1 KGHSH and CDR2 LQKENI. With 6 bases removed from V and 3 bases from J, the gap between germline ends came to 6 bases. The CDR3 is 11 amino acids. As DNA, the CDR3 is TGTGCCAGCTCTGTCAGCTACGAGCAGTACTTC. It translates to CASSVSYEQYF. Looking up the rest from reference TRBV18 and TRBJ2-7 gives the full variable domain: NAGVMQNPRHLVRRRGQEARLRCSPMKGHSHVYWYRQLPEEGLKFMVYLQKENIIDESGMPKERFSAEFPKEGPSILRIQQVVRGDSAAYFCASSVSYEQYFGPGTRLTVT.

This clone was picked up a small number of times. The V gene is TRBV9, the J gene TRBJ1-1; 7 nucleotides line up with TRBD1. This CDR3 is built from 15 residues. Looked up from germline, CDR1 is SGDLS and CDR2 is YYNGEE. After removal of 5 bases from V and 6 bases from J, the junction contained 13 bases not matched to a gene. Written as DNA, the CDR3 is TGTGCCAGCAGAGGGGGCGGCCCGTCAAACGCTGAAGCTTTCTTT. It encodes CASRGGGPSNAEAFF.

In regard to this clone: At one boundary the junction diverges from the germline segment, which might be a read error. The chain links TRBV4-3 to TRBJ1-2; D perhaps matches TRBD1 (5 bases). The germline CDR1 and CDR2 sequences are LGHNA and YSLEER. The CDR3 is 13 amino acids. Written as DNA, the CDR3 is TGCGCCAGCAGCCGCCAGGGCGGCTATGGCTACCCCTTC. Amino acids: CASSRQGGYGYPF.

This chain joins TRBV2 and TRBJ1-6; 7 bases fit TRBD1. The length of the CDR3 is 17 residues. V trimming: 6 bases; J trimming: 4 bases; junction bases outside the gene matches: 12. Germline V gives CDR1 SNHLY, CDR2 FYNNEI. The CDR3 DNA sequence: TGTGCCAGCAGCAAAACGGGACAGAACAGATATAATTCACCCCTCCACTTT. The encoded protein is CASSKTGQNRYNSPLHF.

The CDR3 loop is CASSPQSSYNEQFF. CDR3 in DNA: TGTGCCAGCAGTCCACAGAGCTCCTACAATGAGCAGTTCTTC. This chain connects TRBV27 to TRBJ2-1; D is uncertain. V lost 5 bases to trimming and J lost 0 bases, with 8 bases between them. The CDR3 covers 14 residues. Germline CDR1 MNHEY, CDR2 SMNVEV (reference sequence).

The rearrangement joins TRBV29-1 to TRBJ2-7; possibly TRBD2 for D (6 bases). CDR1 is SQVTM, CDR2 ANQGSEA, per germline. The CDR3 length is 13 residues. The V and J ends lost 4 bases and 2 bases respectively, with 12 bases between them. CDR3 nucleotides: TGCAGCGTTGTACTGCGGGAACCCTACGAGCAGTACTTC. Amino acids: CSVVLREPYEQYF.

The chain joins TRBV6-1 to TRBJ2-7; 10 bases fit TRBD2. The trim removed 7 bases at V and 3 bases at J, leaving 9 bases unmatched. CDR1 and CDR2 from the germline V gene are MNHNS and SASEGT. The CDR3 extends over 15 amino acids. Here the CDR3 DNA reads TGTGCCAGCAAGAAGGGAACTAGCGGGAACTACGAGCAGTACTTC. Protein product: CASKKGTSGNYEQYF.

The V gene is TRBV5-6, the J gene TRBJ2-1; 9 bases agree with TRBD2. The CDR3 is 16 amino acids. The J segment lost 5 bases and the V segment lost 1 base, leaving 7 bases of the junction unmatched. Germline V lookup: CDR1 SGHDT, CDR2 YYEEEE. CDR3 sequence: CASSLWGPSGNNEQFF. In nucleotides, the CDR3 is TGTGCCAGCAGCTTGTGGGGGCCTAGCGGGAACAATGAGCAGTTCTTC. The whole variable domain, remainder taken from reference TRBV5-6 and TRBJ2-1, is DAGVTQSPTHLIKTRGQQVTLRCSPKSGHDTVSWYQQALGQGPQFIFQYYEEEERQRGNFPDRFSGHQFPNYSSELNVNALLLGDSALYLCASSLWGPSGNNEQFFGPGTRLTVL.